Listed below are T cell receptor beta chains from one sample, sequenced in a study of T cell clonotyping in hematopoietic cell transplantation. Method: immunoSEQ multiplex PCR; TCRdb's copy keeps in-frame clones and lacks some. The top ten hold roughly 15% of the sample, which has 5,500 to 7,500 clones, roughly nine tenths seen once. Sample: peripheral blood mononuclear cells, taken 180 days after allogeneic stem cell transplant. These receptor sequences come from a female patient aged 45-60 years who had an allogeneic stem cell transplant from an unrelated donor, so the T cells may come from the graft donor. Some clones in this sample may be carry-over from other donors' samples. Each CDR3 is given with its conserved first and last residue. The order of the fields is V gene, clone size, J gene, D gene, CDR3 DNA, CDR3 protein. A D gene is named only where the DNA matches it firmly. Some rows mark clone size as missing; the rest say once, few, many or name a class of expanded clone.

TRBV19	.	TRBJ1-5	.	TGTGCCAGTAGTACCCTACAGGGAACTCAGCCCCAGCATTTT	CASSTLQGTQPQHF
TRBV27	.	TRBJ1-1	.	TGTGCCAGCAGTGTATGGATGTCTGCGAACACTGAAGCTTTCTTT	CASSVWMSANTEAFF
TRBV10-3	.	TRBJ1-2	.	TGTGCCATCAGTGAGACACACAGCGGGGCGTTATTCTATGGCTACACCTTC	CAISETHSGALFYGYTF
TRBV19	few	TRBJ1-2	TRBD1	TGTGCCAGTAGGACCGGGACAGGGTTGTATGGCTACACCTTC	CASRTGTGLYGYTF
TRBV7-2	.	TRBJ2-1	.	TGTGCCAGCCAGCTTAGGGGGGGGGAGGTCTACAATGAGCAGTTCTTC	CASQLRGGEVYNEQFF
TRBV7-6	.	TRBJ1-2	TRBD1	TGTGCCAGCAGCTTAGCGGGCGCGGGACAGGGTGGTCACTATGGCTACACCTTC	CASSLAGAGQGGHYGYTF
TRBV28	.	TRBJ2-7	.	TGTGCCAGCAGTTTCGGGGCGGGGGCGCTGGGGGAGCAGTACTTC	CASSFGAGALGEQYF
TRBV4-1	.	TRBJ2-6	.	TGCGCCAGCAGCCATGGACTTCCCCTCTCTGGGGCCAACGTCCTGACTTTC	CASSHGLPLSGANVLTF
TRBV11-2	.	TRBJ2-5	TRBD2	TGTGCCAGCAGCTTAGACGGGACTAGTCGGGAGACCCAGTACTTC	CASSLDGTSRETQYF
TRBV12-5	.	TRBJ2-1	.	TGTGCTAGTGGTTTGGGAAACAATGAGCAGTTCTTC	CASGLGNNEQFF
TRBV27	.	TRBJ2-1	.	TGTGCCAGCAGTTCTTCCGCTCGGTGGGCGTTGAATGAGCAGTTCTTC	CASSSSARWALNEQFF
TRBV28	.	TRBJ2-1	TRBD2	TGTGCCAGCAGTCTCCCTCTAGCGGGGGGGTCGGATGAGCAGTTCTTC	CASSLPLAGGSDEQFF
TRBV19	few	TRBJ1-2	.	TGTGCCAGTAGTATAGAGGGGCTCTATGGCTACACCTTC	CASSIEGLYGYTF
TRBV7-3	.	TRBJ1-2	.	TGTGCCAGCAGCTCCCCAGGGGAGGACTATGGCTACACCTTC	CASSSPGEDYGYTF
TRBV6-5	.	TRBJ2-4	.	TGTGCCAGCAGTTACTCGACTAAAAACATTCAGTACTTC	CASSYSTKNIQYF
TRBV5-4	.	TRBJ2-2	TRBD2	TGTGCCAGCAGCCCCGGGGGGAAGAACACCGGGGAGCTGTTTTTT	CASSPGGKNTGELFF
TRBV2	.	TRBJ1-1	.	TGTGCCAGCAGTCCCGGGACGAGGGGCACTGAAGCTTTCTTT	CASSPGTRGTEAFF
TRBV7-8	.	TRBJ2-1	TRBD2	TGTGCCAGCAGCCCTATGTATACCGGGACTAGCTCCTACAATGAGCAGTTCTTC	CASSPMYTGTSSYNEQFF
TRBV19	.	TRBJ2-1	.	TGTGCCAGTAGTATCTCAATGAATGAGCAGTTCTTC	CASSISMNEQFF
TRBV4-1	.	TRBJ2-2	TRBD1	TGCGCCAGCAGCCAAGATCATTCGGGGACAGGGGGAACCGGGGAGCTGTTTTTT	CASSQDHSGTGGTGELFF
TRBV10-3	.	TRBJ2-3	.	TGTGCCATCATGAGCTCCTCTAGCACAGATACGCAGTATTTT	CAIMSSSSTDTQYF
TRBV6-5	.	TRBJ2-1	.	TGTGCCACCCAGGGGTGGGGGCGAAGTGAGCAGTTCTTC	CATQGWGRSEQFF
TRBV21-1	.	TRBJ1-5	.	TGTGCCAGCAGCATCGGTCGACAGCCCCAGCATTTT	CASSIGRQPQHF